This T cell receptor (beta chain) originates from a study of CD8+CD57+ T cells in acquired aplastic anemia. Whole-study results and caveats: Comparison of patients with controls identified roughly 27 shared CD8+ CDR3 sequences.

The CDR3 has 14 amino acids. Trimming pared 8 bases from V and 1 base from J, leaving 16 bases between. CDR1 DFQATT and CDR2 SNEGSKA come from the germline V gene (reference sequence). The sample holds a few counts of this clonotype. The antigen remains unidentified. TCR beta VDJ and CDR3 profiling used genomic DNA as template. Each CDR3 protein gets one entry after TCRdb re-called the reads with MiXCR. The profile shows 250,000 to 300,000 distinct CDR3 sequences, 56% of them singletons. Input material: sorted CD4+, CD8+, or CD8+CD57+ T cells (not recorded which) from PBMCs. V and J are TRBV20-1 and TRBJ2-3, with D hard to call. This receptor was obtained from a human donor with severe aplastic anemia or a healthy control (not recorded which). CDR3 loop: CSTLRPVGTDTQYF. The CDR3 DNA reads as TGCAGTACCCTTCGGCCGGTGGGCACAGATACGCAGTATTTT.